One and the same sample provided the 8 T cell receptor beta chains below, sequenced in a study of identical twins. MiXCR, run by TCRdb on the 5' RACE reads, gives a single entry per CDR3 protein. The sample records approximately 700,000 distinct CDR3 sequences, roughly 6% being singletons. Material for sequencing was naive T cells sorted from blood. These receptor sequences come from a man aged 18 to 30 in good health.

This clonotype was counted many times. This chain uses TRBV6-5 with TRBJ2-7; 8 bases agree with TRBD2. Germline V gene sequence: CDR1 MNHEY, CDR2 SVGAGI. CDR3 length: 17 residues. With 3 bases clipped from V and 3 bases from J, the junction kept 13 bases outside the gene matches. The CDR3, as DNA: TGTGCCAGCAGTTATAAATCTTTAGCGGGGCCCGTCTACGAGCAGTACTTC. Residues: CASSYKSLAGPVYEQYF.

This clonotype was seen repeatedly, ten times or more. The chain carries TRBV29-1 and TRBJ2-1; 11 nucleotides align to TRBD2. CDR3 length: 15 amino acids. V shed 6 bases and J 4 bases; nucleotides not matched to a gene: 8. Germline V CDR1 and CDR2: SQVTM, ANQGSEA. This CDR3 is CSVIPRTSGYNEQFF. CDR3 nucleotide sequence: TGCAGCGTGATCCCCCGGACTAGCGGGTACAATGAGCAGTTCTTC.

This clonotype was found many times. The chain has TRBV5-1 and TRBJ2-2, with 12 nucleotides matching TRBD2. The germline CDR1 and CDR2 sequences are SGHRS and YFSETQ. The CDR3 runs to 15 residues. After removal of 4 bases from V and 6 bases from J, the junction contained 4 bases not matched to a gene. The CDR3 reads CASSLTSGSSGELFF. The CDR3 nucleotides read TGCGCCAGCAGCCTGACTAGCGGGAGTTCCGGGGAGCTGTTTTTT.

This clonotype has more than one count but fewer than ten. This chain uses TRBV20-1 with TRBJ2-1; no definite D call. The V gene's germline CDR1 is DFQATT and CDR2 SNEGSKA (reference sequence). Trimming shortened V by 1 base and J by 6 bases, and 7 bases separated the two germline ends. The CDR3 sequence is 12 residues long. The CDR3 region has the DNA TGCAGTGCTAGAGTCTATTCCAATGAGCAGTTCTTC. It encodes CSARVYSNEQFF.

There are many counts of this clonotype. The chain couples TRBV12-3 or TRBV12-4 to TRBJ2-1; tentative D call: TRBD2 (6 bases). The CDR3 extends over 16 amino acids. Between the trimmed V and J ends, which lost 3 bases and 9 bases, there was a span of 21 bases. This chain's CDR3 is CASSFRTTVSASEQFF. The CDR3 DNA is TGTGCCAGCAGTTTCCGGACTACGGTTTCCGCCAGTGAGCAGTTCTTC.

This clonotype occurred a few times. The rearrangement links TRBV12-3 or TRBV12-4 to TRBJ1-3; D not resolved. The CDR3 extends over 14 amino acids. Trimming shortened V by 1 base and J by 4 bases, and 8 bases separated the two germline ends. The CDR3 here is CASSLDEGGNTIYF. The CDR3 nucleotides read TGTGCCAGCAGTTTAGACGAAGGCGGAAACACCATATATTTT.

This chain joins TRBV7-6 and TRBJ2-3; D may match TRBD1 or TRBD2 (5 bases each). Germline lookup yields CDR1 SGHVS and CDR2 FNYEAQ. The CDR3 totals 14 residues. V lost 2 bases and J lost 11, with 17 bases in between. Here the CDR3 reads CASSLLERGKEQYF. CDR3 DNA: TGTGCCAGCAGCTTACTGGAGAGGGGCAAGGAGCAGTATTTT.

This clonotype was picked up many times. This chain links TRBV29-1 with TRBJ2-3; the D is unclear. Germline CDR1 and CDR2: SQVTM and ANQGSEA. The CDR3 length is 14 residues. V lost 4 bases, J lost 2 bases, and 13 bases lay in between. Written as DNA, the CDR3 is TGCAGCGTTGTCGGGCCTTCACTCACAGATACGCAGTATTTT. Translation gives CSVVGPSLTDTQYF.